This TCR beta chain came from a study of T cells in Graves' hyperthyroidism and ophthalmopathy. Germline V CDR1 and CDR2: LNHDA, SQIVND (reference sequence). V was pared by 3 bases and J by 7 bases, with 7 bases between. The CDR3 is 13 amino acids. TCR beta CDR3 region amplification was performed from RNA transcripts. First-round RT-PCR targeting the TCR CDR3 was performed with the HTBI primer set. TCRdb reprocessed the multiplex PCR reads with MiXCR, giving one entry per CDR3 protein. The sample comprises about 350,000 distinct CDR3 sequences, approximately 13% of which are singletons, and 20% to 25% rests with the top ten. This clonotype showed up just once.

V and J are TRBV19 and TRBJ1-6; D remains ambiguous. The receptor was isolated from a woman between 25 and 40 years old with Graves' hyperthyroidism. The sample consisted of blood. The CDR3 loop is CASSMEGNSPLHF. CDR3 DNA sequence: TGTGCCAGTAGTATGGAGGGCAATTCACCCCTCCACTTT.